These 3 T cell receptor beta chains were sequenced from one sample in a study of CD8+ T cells in alopecia areata. The authors extracted RNA and reverse transcribed it into cDNA as the sequencing template. The method was immunoSEQ multiplex PCR; TCRdb's version includes in-frame clones alone and lacks a portion of them. This sample has about 270,000 clones, each found more than once. Cell sorting was performed on pooled cutaneous lymph node cells with CD4, CD8alpha, NKG2D, NKG2ACE and other markers. Sequencing was done on a sample of CD4+ T cells sorted from a lymph node. All receptors derive from a C3H/HeJ mouse with alopecia areata. The strain's MHC haplotype is H2-k.

In this sample, this clone turned up a few times. Genes and germline are mouse. Read data end 3 residues before the CDR3 end; the end is taken from the germline J gene. The chain is built from TRBV13-1 and TRBJ1-6, with 9 bases fitting TRBD1. TRBJ1-6 is noted as an ORF with a role that remains uncertain. Germline CDR1 NSHNY, CDR2 SYGAGN. The ends lost 0 bases at V and 0 bases at J; junction bases unmatched: 7. The CDR3 length is 19 residues. The CDR3 spells CASSDALDRGYSYNSPLYF. The covered CDR3 bases are TGTGCCAGCAGTGATGCACTGGACAGGGGTTATTCCTATAATTCGCCC.

In its sample, this clone was seen a few times. The genes are named according to mouse. Other DNA sequences in the same sample also yield this CDR3. CDR3 bases read: TGTGCCAGCAGCCCCCGGGACAGAAGCTCCTAT. Protein sequence: CASSPRDRSSY. The CDR3 reads in full as CASSPRDRSSYEQYF. V is TRBV5 and J is TRBJ2-7, with 7 bases aligning to TRBD1. The read halts 4 residues ahead of the CDR3 end, with the missing end drawn from the germline J gene. Germline V gene sequence: CDR1 LGHNA, CDR2 YNLKQL (reference sequence). J was trimmed by 0 bases and V by 4 bases; bases with no gene match: 6. This CDR3 region has 15 residues.

Turning to this clone: The gene names given are mouse names. The read halts 4 residues ahead of the CDR3 end, with the missing end drawn from the germline J gene. The rearrangement uses TRBV17 and TRBJ2-4, with 12 positions matching TRBD2. V gave up 5 bases and J gave up 3 bases; unmatched junction bases: 9. The CDR3 totals 17 residues. Germline V CDR1 and CDR2: MNHDT, YYDKIL. The CDR3 sequence is CASSLTGGARSQNTLYF. Incomplete CDR3 DNA: TGTGCTAGCAGTCTGACTGGGGGGGCGCGAAGCCAAAAC.